Only a few counts were recorded for the clone carrying this T cell receptor (beta chain). A TCRbeta library incorporating unique molecular identifiers was prepared. TCRdb passed the PCR reads through MiXCR, listing each CDR3 protein once. The profile shows about 100,000 distinct CDR3 sequences, about 5.6% of them singletons. This sample was taken from a study of T-cell reconstitution after alpha-beta-depleted transplantation in children. The sequence came from a female patient aged 2-10 years who had a stem cell transplant for Fanconi anemia, so the T cells may come from the graft donor. The sequencing used PBMCs, mostly from graft donor cells, collected 60 days after TCRalphabeta/CD19-depleted stem cell transplant.

The CDR3 is CASSSGGAETQYF. The CDR3 DNA follows: TGTGCCAGCAGTTCAGGGGGCGCAGAGACCCAGTACTTC. J is TRBJ2-5 and V is TRBV6-5; 8 nucleotides agree with TRBD1. Germline assignment: CDR1 MNHEY and CDR2 SVGAGI. The ends lost 4 bases at V and 4 bases at J; junction bases unmatched: 2. This CDR3 has 13 amino acids.